This T cell receptor (beta chain) is from a study of T cell responses to AZD1222 COVID-19 vaccine (dated by TCRdb to about 2021). Background for the entire study: Because spike-specific TCR depth and breadth did not differ between the two schedules, AZD1222 recipients who got a second dose at roughly 4 weeks were pooled with those who got a second dose at roughly 12 weeks. TCR sequencing covered more than 230 trial participants: 200 to 210 given two doses of AZD1222 and 26 given two doses of MenACWY control vaccine. Enrollment into the trials was organized by age into subgroups of 18-55, 56-69 and 70-plus years, and those subgroups contained approximately 160, 26 and 62 TCR-sequenced participants, respectively. Broader findings and caveats from the paper: Conclusions about previously exposed vaccinees are limited because only six or seven AZD1222 recipients were SARS-CoV-2 seropositive at baseline. Epitopes outside the regions mutated in the B.1.351 and B.1.1.7 variants were reportedly recognized by nearly half of the unique spike-specific TCRs. Spike-specific TCR breadth and depth rose significantly after two AZD1222 doses compared with day 0 and with MenACWY recipients. In the small 56-69-year group, the increase in depth fell short of significance, most likely because of low power. Because no samples from the day 14 peak response were available, repertoires could be characterized only after the peak T cell response. CD4 TCRs associated with the vaccine covered the entire spike protein, and the dominant responses were in regions 160-218 and 743-854. Participants were mostly white British, with more females than males. The authors suggested clonal diversity may have been underestimated.

Comments on this clone: There is no known antigen for this receptor. Base-call qualities are not available, and no considerably larger clone is one nucleotide away.

The CDR3 regions of human TCRbeta chains were analyzed by immunosequencing. In the authors' own workflow: TCRs in the repertoires were compared against a reference library of SARS-CoV-2-specific TCRs that had been generated with the MIRA antigen-specificity platform. Breadth was defined as the fraction of unique TCRs that were SARS-CoV-2-associated. Depth was defined as the fraction of total T cells that were SARS-CoV-2-associated. Using the MIRA data, each spike-specific TCR was assigned both to the spike region to which the TCR was reactive and to a CD4 or CD8 class. Log10-transformed breadth and depth values were compared by one-way ANOVA with Sidak's multiple comparisons tests. Here the immuneACCESS table is served through TCRdb, limited to in-frame sequences with V and J called. Missing clones are a known gap in these copies; in checked studies unresolved V genes cover under half, and the rest lacks a known reason. From that table come the V and J calls and clone size; the DNA was used to work out D and trimming. Here the sample has over 120,000 clones; approximately 92% occur a single time. The leading ten clones occupy approximately 5.4% of the sample.

The time point label of this sample denotes: baseline before first vaccination. Vaccinee samples came from UK trials COV001 and COV002, including a single-blind randomized controlled phase 2/3 trial of AZD1222 (ChAdOx1 nCoV-19) in healthy adults. For TCRbeta chain sequencing, PBMC samples were collected from trial participants at day 0 and at day 28 after the second dose. Counted from cysteine to phenylalanine, this CDR3 has 15 amino acids. Just the 45-base CDR3 DNA is kept, in frame starting at base 1. Germline trimming: 6 bases from V, 4 bases from J; junction bases outside gene matches: 9. CDR1 and CDR2 are read off the germline V gene as KGHDR and SFDVKD.

In this chain, TRBV24-1 is recombined with TRBJ2-5; TRBD2 lines up with 8 middle nucleotides. The sequence came from an adult in good health. This specimen consisted of peripheral blood, obtained on day 0 of AZD1222 vaccination. The CDR3: CATSPGGGMGETQYF. The DNA is as follows: TGTGCCACCAGTCCCGGGGGGGGTATGGGAGAGACCCAGTACTTC.